This entry features one T cell receptor beta chain sequence. Its antigen remains unknown. This sample was taken from a study of post-analysis software for immune sequencing data. Study at large: The disease courses spanned relapsing-remitting, secondary progressive and progressive-relapsing forms of multiple sclerosis.

The V gene end was trimmed by 0 bases and the J gene end by 5 bases; junction bases not matched to a gene: 6. This CDR3 comprises 15 residues. Germline V gene data show CDR1 as SEHNR and CDR2 as FQNEAQ (reference sequence). Unique molecular identifiers had been added to the TCR beta cDNA libraries. Each CDR3 protein is one row after TCRdb ran MiXCR on the PCR reads. This sample has 650,000 to 850,000 distinct CDR3 sequences; about 43% occur once, and the top ten carry 4.9%. Study-level points and caveats: TRBV5-6, TRBV5-1 and TRBV20-1 belonged to a set of roughly 5 TRBV segments that were more frequent in patients than controls. People with multiple sclerosis had a significantly lower normalized Chao1 diversity than controls did.

This TCR was sampled from a girl aged 5-17 years with multiple sclerosis. The rearrangement joins TRBV7-9 to TRBJ2-7; 8 bases fit TRBD1. Sequencing was done on a sample of blood. The CDR3 nucleotides are TGTGCCAGCAGCTTAGCTCAGGGACAGGTCGACGAGCAGTACTTC. Its protein is CASSLAQGQVDEQYF.